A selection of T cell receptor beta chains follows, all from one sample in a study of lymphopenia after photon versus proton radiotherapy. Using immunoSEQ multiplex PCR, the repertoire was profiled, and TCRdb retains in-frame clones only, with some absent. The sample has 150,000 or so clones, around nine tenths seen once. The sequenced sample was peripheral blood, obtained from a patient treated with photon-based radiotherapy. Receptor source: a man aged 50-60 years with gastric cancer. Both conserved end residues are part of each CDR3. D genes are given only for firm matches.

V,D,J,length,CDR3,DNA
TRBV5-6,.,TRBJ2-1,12,CASSKRVDEQFF,TGTGCCAGCAGCAAGAGAGTAGATGAGCAGTTCTTC
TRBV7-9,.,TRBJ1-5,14,CASSPGGSRVPQHF,TGTGCCAGCAGCCCCGGGGGCTCGAGGGTGCCCCAGCATTTT
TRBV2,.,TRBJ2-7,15,CASNEVRDGHYEQYF,TGTGCCAGCAATGAGGTTCGGGACGGACACTACGAGCAGTACTTC
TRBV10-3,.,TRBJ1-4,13,CAIKASTNEKLFF,TGTGCCATCAAAGCCTCAACTAATGAAAAACTGTTTTTT
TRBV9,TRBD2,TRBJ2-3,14,CASSVSGVTDTQYF,TGTGCCAGCAGCGTTAGCGGGGTCACAGATACGCAGTATTTT
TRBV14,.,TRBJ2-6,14,CASSRGSGANVLTF,TGTGCCAGCAGCCGTGGCTCTGGGGCCAACGTCCTGACTTTC
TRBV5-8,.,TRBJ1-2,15,CASSLAVRGSYGYTF,TGTGCCAGCAGCTTGGCCGTCAGGGGCTCCTATGGCTACACCTTC
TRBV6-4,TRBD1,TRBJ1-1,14,CASSTGQPNTEAFF,TGTGCCAGCAGTACGGGACAGCCAAACACTGAAGCTTTCTTT
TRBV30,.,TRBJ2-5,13,CAWSRTREQTQYF,TGTGCCTGGAGCCGAACTAGGGAGCAGACCCAGTACTTC
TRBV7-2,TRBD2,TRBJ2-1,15,CASSSSGRSGDEQFF,TGTGCCAGCAGCTCTAGCGGGAGGTCTGGGGATGAGCAGTTCTTC